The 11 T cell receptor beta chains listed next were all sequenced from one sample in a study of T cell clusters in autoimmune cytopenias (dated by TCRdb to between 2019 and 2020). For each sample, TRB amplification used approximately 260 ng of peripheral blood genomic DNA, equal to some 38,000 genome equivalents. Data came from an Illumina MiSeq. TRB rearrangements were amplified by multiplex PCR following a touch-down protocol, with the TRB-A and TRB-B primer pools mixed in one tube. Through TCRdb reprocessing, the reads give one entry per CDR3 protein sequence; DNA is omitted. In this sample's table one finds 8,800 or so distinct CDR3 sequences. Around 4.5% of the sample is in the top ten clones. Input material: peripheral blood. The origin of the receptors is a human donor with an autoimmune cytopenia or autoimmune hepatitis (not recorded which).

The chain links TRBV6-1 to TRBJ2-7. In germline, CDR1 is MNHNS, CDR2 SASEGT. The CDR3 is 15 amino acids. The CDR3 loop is CASSEVMGELRKQYF.

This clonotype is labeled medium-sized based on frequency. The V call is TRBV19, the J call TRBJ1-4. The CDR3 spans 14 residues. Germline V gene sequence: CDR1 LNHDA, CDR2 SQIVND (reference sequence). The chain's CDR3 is CASSMRVLREKLFF.

CDR3 sequence: CASSLALGGSSYNEQFF. This chain uses TRBV7-9 with TRBJ2-1; TCRdb reports TRBD1, a call that lacks DNA to check it against. The V gene's germline CDR1 is SEHNR and CDR2 FQNEAQ (reference sequence). The CDR3 consists of 17 residues.

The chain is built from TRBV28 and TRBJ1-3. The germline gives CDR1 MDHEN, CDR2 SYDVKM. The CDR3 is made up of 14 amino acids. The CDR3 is CASSSVVTENTIYF.

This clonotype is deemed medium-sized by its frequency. The CDR3 protein is CASSLGTSGEQFF. The genes are TRBV19 and TRBJ2-1; TCRdb names TRBD2, which stays unverified in the absence of DNA. This CDR3 has 13 amino acids. Germline CDR1 is LNHDA and CDR2 is SQIVND (reference sequence).

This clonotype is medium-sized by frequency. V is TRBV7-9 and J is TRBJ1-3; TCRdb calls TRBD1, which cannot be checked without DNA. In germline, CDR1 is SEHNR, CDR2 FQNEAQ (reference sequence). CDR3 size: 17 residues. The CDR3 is CASSLQVPGQKGNTIYF.

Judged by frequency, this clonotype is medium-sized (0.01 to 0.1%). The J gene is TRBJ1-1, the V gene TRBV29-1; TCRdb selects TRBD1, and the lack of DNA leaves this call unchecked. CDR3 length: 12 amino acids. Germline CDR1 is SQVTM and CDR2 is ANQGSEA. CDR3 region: CSVGGKKAEAFF.

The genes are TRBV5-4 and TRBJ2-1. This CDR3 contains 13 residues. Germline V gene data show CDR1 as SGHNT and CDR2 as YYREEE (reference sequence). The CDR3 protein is CAIQTSSYNEQFF.

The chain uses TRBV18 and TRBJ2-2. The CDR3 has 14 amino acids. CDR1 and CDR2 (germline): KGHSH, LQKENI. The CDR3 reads CASSPYANTGELFF.

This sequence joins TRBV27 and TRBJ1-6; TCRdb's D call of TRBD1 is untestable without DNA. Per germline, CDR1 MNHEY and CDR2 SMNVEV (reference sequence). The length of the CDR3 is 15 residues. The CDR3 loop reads CASSRTGKYNSPLHF.

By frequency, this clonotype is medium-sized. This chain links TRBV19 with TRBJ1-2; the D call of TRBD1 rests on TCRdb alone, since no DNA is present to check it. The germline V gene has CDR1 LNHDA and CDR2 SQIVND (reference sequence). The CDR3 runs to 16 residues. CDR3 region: CASSRWTGSGHYGYTF.